A single sample is the source of the 12 T cell receptor beta chains below, sequenced in a study of regulatory dendritic cells for organ transplantation. The method was immunoSEQ multiplex PCR; TCRdb's version includes in-frame clones alone and lacks a portion of them. The sample lists some 10,000 clones, roughly nine tenths occurring once. The antigens these receptors bind are not known. Allogeneic regulatory or mature dendritic cells were co-cultured for 5 days with CFSE-labeled sorted T cells at 1:10. Sequenced: naive CD8+ T cells from blood cultured with dendritic cells. The subset was: CD45RA+ naive T cells. The source of these receptors is a human donor in good health.

The chain combines TRBV29-1 with TRBJ2-3; D not certain. V was cut by 1 base and J by 0 bases, with 5 bases left in between. Germline lookup yields CDR1 SQVTM and CDR2 ANQGSEA. The CDR3 has 13 amino acids. For the CDR3, the DNA is TGCAGCGTTGAAGGACTTAGCACAGATACGCAGTATTTT. As protein: CSVEGLSTDTQYF.

The rearrangement uses TRBV4-3 and TRBJ2-1, with TRBD2 identical over 9 bases. Germline assignment: CDR1 LGHNA and CDR2 YSLEER. The CDR3 covers 15 residues. V lost 5 bases and J lost 4; bases outside the gene matches: 6. The CDR3 DNA sequence: TGCGCCAGCAGCAAATTGACTAGCGGATACAATGAGCAGTTCTTC. It encodes CASSKLTSGYNEQFF.

The chain uses TRBV7-2 and TRBJ2-7; 9 bases map to TRBD2. This CDR3 comprises 15 residues. Germline lookup yields CDR1 SGHTA and CDR2 FQGNSA. The ends lost 2 bases at V and 5 bases at J; junction bases unmatched: 7. The CDR3 coding sequence is TGTGCCAGCAGCTTAACGGCTAGCGGGATGAACGAGCAGTACTTC. Residues: CASSLTASGMNEQYF.

The count of this clone is one. CDR3 bases: TGTGCCAGCAGCTCCGGCCATTGGGGTCGGGACCAAGAGACCCAGTACTTC. It is translated as CASSSGHWGRDQETQYF. The chain is built from TRBV5-4 and TRBJ2-5; D unresolved. Trimming removed 3 bases at V and 0 bases at J, with 18 bases between. The CDR3 sequence is 17 residues long. Germline lookup yields CDR1 SGHNT and CDR2 YYREEE (reference sequence).

The chain is built from TRBV4-3 and TRBJ1-1; TRBD1 is a possible D gene (6 bases). The germline CDR1 and CDR2 sequences are LGHNA and YSLEER. CDR3 size: 13 residues. V lost 4 bases to trimming and J lost 8 bases, with 14 bases between them. CDR3 loop: CASSPRETGEAFF. The CDR3 region has the DNA TGCGCCAGCAGCCCCCGTGAGACAGGCGAAGCTTTCTTT.

V is TRBV7-9 and J is TRBJ1-5; D not certain. This CDR3 comprises 15 residues. Trimming stripped 1 base from V and 0 bases from J, with 7 bases between. Germline loops: CDR1 SEHNR, CDR2 FQNEAQ (reference sequence). CDR3 sequence (DNA): TGTGCCAGCAGCTTAGGGCCAGATAGCAATCAGCCCCAGCATTTT. Translating it yields CASSLGPDSNQPQHF.

V is TRBV6-1 and J is TRBJ2-2, with 9 bases lining up with TRBD1. This CDR3 is 16 amino acids long. V shed 4 bases, J shed 3 bases, and the junction held 6 bases outside the gene matches. Germline values: CDR1 MNHNS, CDR2 SASEGT. CDR3 amino acids: CASSVATGGHTGELFF. The CDR3, as DNA: TGTGCCAGCAGTGTAGCGACAGGGGGGCACACCGGGGAGCTGTTTTTT.

As DNA, the CDR3 is TGTGCCAGCAGCTCGTGGACCGGGAGACCCTACAATGAGCAGTTCTTC. It codes for CASSSWTGRPYNEQFF. V is TRBV7-9 and J is TRBJ2-1, with a weak D call TRBD2 (6 bases). V was clipped by 4 bases and J by 2 bases, with 15 bases between them. This CDR3 comprises 16 residues. The germline V gene has CDR1 SEHNR and CDR2 FQNEAQ (reference sequence).

The chain links TRBV27 to TRBJ2-2, with a tentative D call TRBD1 (5 bases). From germline, CDR1 is MNHEY and CDR2 SMNVEV (reference sequence). This CDR3 has 13 amino acids. The germline V and J ends were trimmed by 6 bases and 6 bases, with 11 bases remaining between them. CDR3 bases: TGTGCCAGCAGCTCAGGGTCCGCCGGGGAGCTGTTTTTT. Translating it yields CASSSGSAGELFF.

CDR3: CASSQVGSVEQFF. The CDR3 nucleotides are TGCGCCAGCAGCCAAGTAGGATCGGTTGAGCAGTTCTTC. This rearrangement joins TRBV4-3 to TRBJ2-1; D gene uncertain. V was shortened by 1 base and J by 9 bases, with 10 bases between the two germline ends. CDR3 length: 13 residues. Looked up from germline, CDR1 is LGHNA and CDR2 is YSLEER.

The CDR3 here is CASRNGGGGYTF. The CDR3 DNA reads TGTGCCAGCAGAAACGGCGGGGGGGGCTACACCTTC. The J gene is TRBJ1-2, the V gene TRBV6-5, with D possibly matching TRBD1 (5 bases). The CDR3 runs 12 residues. The germline V gene encodes CDR1 MNHEY and CDR2 SVGAGI. V was clipped by 6 bases and J by 8 bases, with 13 bases between them.

The chain has TRBV25-1 and TRBJ2-7; no reliable D call. The CDR3 extends over 13 amino acids. CDR1 is MGHDK and CDR2 is SYGVNS in the germline V gene. Trimming removed 3 bases from V and 2 bases from J, with 8 bases in between. CDR3 in amino acids: CASSEMGTYEQYF. As DNA, the CDR3 is TGTGCCAGCAGTGAGATGGGAACCTACGAGCAGTACTTC.